Presented here are 9 T cell receptor beta chains from one specimen sequenced in a study of T-cell reconstitution after alpha-beta-depleted transplantation in children. Library preparation (for TCRbeta) was performed with unique molecular identifiers. Via MiXCR, TCRdb re-called the PCR reads, giving one row per CDR3 protein. This table holds around 960,000 distinct CDR3 sequences, about 29% found once. Specimen: PBMCs, mostly from graft donor cells, collected 360 days after TCRalphabeta/CD19-depleted stem cell transplant. Receptors originate from a boy under three years old who had a stem cell transplant for SCID, so the T cells may come from the graft donor.

The V and J genes are TRBV7-9 and TRBJ2-7; D is possibly TRBD1 or TRBD2 (5 bases each). The CDR3 is made up of 12 amino acids. The germline gives CDR1 SEHNR, CDR2 FQNEAQ (reference sequence). V was pared by 4 bases and J by 7 bases, with 11 bases between. The CDR3 reads CASSWDLLEQYF. CDR3 DNA sequence: TGTGCCAGCAGCTGGGACCTGTTGGAGCAGTACTTC.

The CDR3 DNA reads TGTGCCAGTATCCTCACGCCTACCGGGGGGCAGGATCAGCCCCAGCATTTT. Protein sequence: CASILTPTGGQDQPQHF. The gene calls are TRBV19 and TRBJ1-5, with D possibly being TRBD1 (6 bases). The V end lost 7 bases, the J end lost 5 bases, and 24 bases lay between the germline ends. CDR3 length equals 17 residues. Germline V gives CDR1 LNHDA, CDR2 SQIVND (reference sequence).

The rearrangement links TRBV20-1 to TRBJ1-1; no clear D. Trimming removed 0 bases from V and 3 bases from J, with 11 bases in between. This CDR3 is built from 14 residues. The V gene's germline CDR1 is DFQATT and CDR2 SNEGSKA (reference sequence). The CDR3 nucleotides are TGCAGTGCTAGAGAGTGGCCAGCCTACACTGAAGCTTTCTTT. This codes for CSAREWPAYTEAFF.

In DNA form, the CDR3 reads TGTGCCAGCAGTTTATTTAGCGGGGGGGCCTACTACAATGAGCAGTTCTTC. Translation: CASSLFSGGAYYNEQFF. The chain joins TRBV27 to TRBJ2-1; 11 bases match TRBD2. The germline V gene encodes CDR1 MNHEY and CDR2 SMNVEV (reference sequence). The CDR3 covers 17 residues. The junction had 5 bases not matched to a gene; V was cut back by 1 base and J by 3 bases.

The table lists this clonotype with a few counts. The chain combines TRBV3-1 with TRBJ1-5; perhaps TRBD1 as D (5 bases). CDR1 is LGHDT, CDR2 YNNKEL, per germline (reference sequence). V was trimmed by 0 bases and J by 2 bases, leaving 14 bases between them. This CDR3 contains 17 residues. The DNA for the CDR3 is TGTGCCAGCAGCCAAGAGGGGACCGGGATCCGCAATCAGCCCCAGCATTTT. Protein: CASSQEGTGIRNQPQHF.

This clonotype appeared a single time. The chain couples TRBV28 to TRBJ1-5; no clear D. Trimming took off 8 bases at V and 6 bases at J, with 17 bases between the two ends. This CDR3 comprises 14 residues. The germline V gene encodes CDR1 MDHEN and CDR2 SYDVKM. The CDR3 coding sequence is TGTGCCAGCTTAGGGTCAGAACGAGGTCAGCCCCAGCATTTT. It is translated as CASLGSERGQPQHF.

The J gene is TRBJ2-3, the V gene TRBV11-2, with 12 bases that match TRBD2. J lost 4 bases, V lost 7 bases, and 3 bases had no gene match. Germline V CDR1 and CDR2: SGHAT, FQNNGV. This CDR3 spans 14 amino acids. The CDR3 DNA follows: TGTGCCAGCAACCCTAGCGGGGGGGCAGATACGCAGTATTTT. This translates into CASNPSGGADTQYF. Full variable domain (outside the CDR3, taken from reference TRBV11-2 and TRBJ2-3): EAGVAQSPRYKIIEKRQSVAFWCNPISGHATLYWYQQILGQGPKLLIQFQNNGVVDDSQLPKDRFSAERLKGVDSTLKIQPAKLEDSAVYLCASNPSGGADTQYFGPGTRLTVL.

The chain joins TRBV12-3 or TRBV12-4 to TRBJ1-1, with D possibly TRBD1 on 6 matching bases. Between the trimmed V and J ends, which lost 3 bases and 6 bases, there was a span of 11 bases. The CDR3 consists of 13 residues. CDR3 DNA: TGTGCCAGCAGTTTTAAGGAGGGGGCTGAAGCTTTCTTT. Protein: CASSFKEGAEAFF.

The chain carries TRBV4-1 and TRBJ2-1; D call uncertain. The CDR3 sequence is 17 residues long. The germline V gene has CDR1 MGHRA and CDR2 YSYEKL. The ends were cut back, 3 bases at V and 0 bases at J, with 15 bases in the middle. CDR3 DNA sequence: TGCGCCAGCAGCCATGGCGGATTTTTTAGCTCCTACAATGAGCAGTTCTTC. Residues: CASSHGGFFSSYNEQFF.